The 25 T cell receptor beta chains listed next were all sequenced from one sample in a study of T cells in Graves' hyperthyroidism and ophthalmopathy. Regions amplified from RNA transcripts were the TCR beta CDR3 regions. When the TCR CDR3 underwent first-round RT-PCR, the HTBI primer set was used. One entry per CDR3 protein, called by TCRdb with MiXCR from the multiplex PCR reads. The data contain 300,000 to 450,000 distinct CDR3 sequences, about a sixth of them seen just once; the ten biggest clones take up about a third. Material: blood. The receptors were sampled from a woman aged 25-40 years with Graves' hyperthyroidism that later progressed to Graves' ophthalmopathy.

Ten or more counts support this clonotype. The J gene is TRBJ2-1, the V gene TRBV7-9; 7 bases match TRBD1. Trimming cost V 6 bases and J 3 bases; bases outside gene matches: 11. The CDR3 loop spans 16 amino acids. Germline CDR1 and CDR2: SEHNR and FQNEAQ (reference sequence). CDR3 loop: CASRTGSSRNYNEQFF. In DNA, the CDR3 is TGTGCCAGCAGGACAGGGAGCTCCCGAAACTACAATGAGCAGTTCTTC.

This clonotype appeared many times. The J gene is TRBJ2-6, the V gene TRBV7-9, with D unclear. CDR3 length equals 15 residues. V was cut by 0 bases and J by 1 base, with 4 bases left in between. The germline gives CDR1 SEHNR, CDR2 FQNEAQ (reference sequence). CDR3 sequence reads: CASSLAQSGANVLTF. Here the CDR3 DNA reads TGTGCCAGCAGCTTAGCACAGTCTGGGGCCAACGTCCTGACTTTC.

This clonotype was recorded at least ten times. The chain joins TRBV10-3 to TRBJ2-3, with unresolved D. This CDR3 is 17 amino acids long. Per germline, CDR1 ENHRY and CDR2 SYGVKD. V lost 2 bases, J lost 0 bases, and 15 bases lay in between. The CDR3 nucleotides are TGTGCCATCAGTGAGCAGGCCGGGCGGAATAGCACAGATACGCAGTATTTT. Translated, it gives CAISEQAGRNSTDTQYF.

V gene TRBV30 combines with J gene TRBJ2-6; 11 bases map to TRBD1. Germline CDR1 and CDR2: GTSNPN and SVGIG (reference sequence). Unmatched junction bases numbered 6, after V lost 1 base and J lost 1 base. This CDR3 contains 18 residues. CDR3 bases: TGTGCCTGGAGTGAGGTAGGACAGGGGGCTTCTGGGGCCAACGTCCTGACTTTC. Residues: CAWSEVGQGASGANVLTF. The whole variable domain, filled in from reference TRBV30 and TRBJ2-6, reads SQTIHQWPATLVQPVGSPLSLECTVEGTSNPNLYWYRQAAGRGLQLLFYSVGIGQISSEVPQNLSASRPQDRQFILSSKKLLLSDSGFYLCAWSEVGQGASGANVLTFGAGSRLTVL.

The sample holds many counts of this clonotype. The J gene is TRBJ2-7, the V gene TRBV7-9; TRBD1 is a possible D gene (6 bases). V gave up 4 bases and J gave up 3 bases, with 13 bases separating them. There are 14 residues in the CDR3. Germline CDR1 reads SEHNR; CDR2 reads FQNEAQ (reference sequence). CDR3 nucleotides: TGTGCCAGCAGCTCTCCGGACAGTTACTACGAGCAGTACTTC. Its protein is CASSSPDSYYEQYF.

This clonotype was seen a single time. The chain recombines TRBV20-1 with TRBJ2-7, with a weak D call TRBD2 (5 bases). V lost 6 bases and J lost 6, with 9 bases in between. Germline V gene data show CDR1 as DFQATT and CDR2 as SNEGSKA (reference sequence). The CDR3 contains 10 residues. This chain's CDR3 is CSAPRVEQYF. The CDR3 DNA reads TGCAGTGCCCCGCGGGTCGAGCAGTACTTC.

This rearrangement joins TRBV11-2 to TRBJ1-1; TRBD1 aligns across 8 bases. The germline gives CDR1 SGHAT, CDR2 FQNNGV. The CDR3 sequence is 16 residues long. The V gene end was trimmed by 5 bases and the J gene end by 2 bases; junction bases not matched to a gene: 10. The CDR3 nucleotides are TGTGCCAGCAGCGCTCCCTTCGGACAGGGAAACACTGAAGCTTTCTTT. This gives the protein CASSAPFGQGNTEAFF.

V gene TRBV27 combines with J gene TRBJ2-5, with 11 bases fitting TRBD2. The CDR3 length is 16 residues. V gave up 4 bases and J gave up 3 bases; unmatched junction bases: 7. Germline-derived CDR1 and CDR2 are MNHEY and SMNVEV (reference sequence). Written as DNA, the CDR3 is TGTGCCAGCAGTTCCCCCCTACTAGCGGGAGAAGAGACCCAGTACTTC. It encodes CASSSPLLAGEETQYF.

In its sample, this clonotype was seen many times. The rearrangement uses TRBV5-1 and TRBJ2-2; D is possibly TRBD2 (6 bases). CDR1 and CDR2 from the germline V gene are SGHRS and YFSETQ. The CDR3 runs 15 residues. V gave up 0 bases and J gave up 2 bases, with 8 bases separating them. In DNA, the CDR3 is TGCGCCAGCAGCTTGGCCGGACTAAACACCGGGGAGCTGTTTTTT. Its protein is CASSLAGLNTGELFF.

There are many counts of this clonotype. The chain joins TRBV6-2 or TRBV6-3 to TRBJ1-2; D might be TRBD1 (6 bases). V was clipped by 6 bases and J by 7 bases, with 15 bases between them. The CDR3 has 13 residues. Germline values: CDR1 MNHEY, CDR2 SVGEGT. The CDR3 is CASRSGGFLGYTF. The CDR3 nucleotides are TGTGCCAGCAGATCTGGGGGCTTTCTTGGCTACACCTTC.

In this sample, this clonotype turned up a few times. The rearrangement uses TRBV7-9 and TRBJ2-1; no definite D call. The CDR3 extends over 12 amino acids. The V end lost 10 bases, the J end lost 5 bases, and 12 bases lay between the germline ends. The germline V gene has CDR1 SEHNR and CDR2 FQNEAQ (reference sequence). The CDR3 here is CATSLADNEQFF. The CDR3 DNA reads TGTGCCACCAGTCTGGCGGACAATGAGCAGTTCTTC.

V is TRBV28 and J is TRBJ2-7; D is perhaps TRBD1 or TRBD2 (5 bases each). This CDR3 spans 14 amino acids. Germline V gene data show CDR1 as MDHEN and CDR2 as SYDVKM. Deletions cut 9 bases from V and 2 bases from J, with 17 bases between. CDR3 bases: TGTGCCAGTAGAAGCACCGGGACCCCCTACGAGCAGTACTTC. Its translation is CASRSTGTPYEQYF. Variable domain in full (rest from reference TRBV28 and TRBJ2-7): DVKVTQSSRYLVKRTGEKVFLECVQDMDHENMFWYRQDPGLGLRLIYFSYDVKMKEKGDIPEGYSVSREKKERFSLILESASTNQTSMYLCASRSTGTPYEQYFGPGTRLTVT.

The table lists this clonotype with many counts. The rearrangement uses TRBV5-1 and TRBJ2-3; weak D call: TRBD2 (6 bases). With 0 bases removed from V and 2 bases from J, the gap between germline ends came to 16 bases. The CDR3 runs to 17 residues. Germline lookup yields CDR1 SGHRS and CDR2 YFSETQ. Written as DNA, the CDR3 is TGCGCCAGCAGCTTGGAAGAATTGGGACTCAACACAGATACGCAGTATTTT. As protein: CASSLEELGLNTDTQYF.

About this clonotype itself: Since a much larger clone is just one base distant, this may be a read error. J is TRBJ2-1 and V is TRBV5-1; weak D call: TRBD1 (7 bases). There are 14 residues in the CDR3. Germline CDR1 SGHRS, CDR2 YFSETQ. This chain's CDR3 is CARSLEPGGGEQFF. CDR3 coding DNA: TGCGCCCGCAGCTTGGAGCCAGGGGGAGGTGAGCAGTTCTTC.

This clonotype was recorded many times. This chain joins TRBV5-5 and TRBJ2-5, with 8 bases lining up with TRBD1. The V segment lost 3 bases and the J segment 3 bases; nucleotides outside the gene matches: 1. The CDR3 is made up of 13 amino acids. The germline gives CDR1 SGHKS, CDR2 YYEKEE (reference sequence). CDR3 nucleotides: TGTGCCAGCAGCTGGGGACAGGAAGAGACCCAGTACTTC. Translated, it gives CASSWGQEETQYF.

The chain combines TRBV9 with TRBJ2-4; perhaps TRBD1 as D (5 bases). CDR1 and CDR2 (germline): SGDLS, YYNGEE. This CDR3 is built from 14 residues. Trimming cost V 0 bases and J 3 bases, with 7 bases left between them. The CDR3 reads CASSVDRGKNIQYF. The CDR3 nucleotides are TGTGCCAGCAGCGTAGATAGGGGCAAAAACATTCAGTACTTC.

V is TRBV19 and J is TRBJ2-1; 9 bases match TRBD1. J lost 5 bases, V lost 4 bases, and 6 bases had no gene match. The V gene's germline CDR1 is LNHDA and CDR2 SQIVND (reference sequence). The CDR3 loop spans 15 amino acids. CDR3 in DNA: TGTGCCAGTAGTAAACCCGGGACAGGGAACAATGAGCAGTTCTTC. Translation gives CASSKPGTGNNEQFF.

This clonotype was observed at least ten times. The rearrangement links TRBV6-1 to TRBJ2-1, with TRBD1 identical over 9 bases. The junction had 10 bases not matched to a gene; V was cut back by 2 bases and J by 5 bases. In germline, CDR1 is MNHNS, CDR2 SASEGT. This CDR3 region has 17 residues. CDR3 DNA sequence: TGTGCCAGCAGTGAATTCCCCCAAGGACAGGGGAACAATGAGCAGTTCTTC. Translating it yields CASSEFPQGQGNNEQFF.

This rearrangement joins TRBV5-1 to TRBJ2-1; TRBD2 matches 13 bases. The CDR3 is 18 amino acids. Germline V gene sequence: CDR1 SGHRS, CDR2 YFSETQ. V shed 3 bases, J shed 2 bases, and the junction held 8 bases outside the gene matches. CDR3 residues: CASSSLGLAGSPYNEQFF. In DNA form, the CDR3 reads TGCGCCAGCAGCTCCCTGGGACTAGCGGGATCCCCCTACAATGAGCAGTTCTTC.

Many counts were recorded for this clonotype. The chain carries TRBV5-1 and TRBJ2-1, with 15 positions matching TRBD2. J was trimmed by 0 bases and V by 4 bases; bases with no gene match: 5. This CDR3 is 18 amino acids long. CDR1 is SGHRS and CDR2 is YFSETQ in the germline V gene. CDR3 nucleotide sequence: TGCGCCAGCAGCAGGACTAGCGGGAGGGAAAGCTCCTACAATGAGCAGTTCTTC. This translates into CASSRTSGRESSYNEQFF.

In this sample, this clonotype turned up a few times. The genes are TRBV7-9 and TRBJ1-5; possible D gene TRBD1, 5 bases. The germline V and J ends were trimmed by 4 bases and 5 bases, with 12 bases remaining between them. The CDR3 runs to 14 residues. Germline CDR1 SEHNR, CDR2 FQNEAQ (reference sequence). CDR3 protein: CASSSSWGDQPQHF. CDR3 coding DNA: TGTGCCAGCAGCTCCTCCTGGGGGGATCAGCCCCAGCATTTT.

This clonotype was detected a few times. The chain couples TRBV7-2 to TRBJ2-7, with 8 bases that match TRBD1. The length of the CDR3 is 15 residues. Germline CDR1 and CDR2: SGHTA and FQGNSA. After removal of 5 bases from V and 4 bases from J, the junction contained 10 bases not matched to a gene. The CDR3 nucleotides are TGTGCCAGCAGCACGGCAGGGGGCGATTTGTACGAGCAGTACTTC. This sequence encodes CASSTAGGDLYEQYF.

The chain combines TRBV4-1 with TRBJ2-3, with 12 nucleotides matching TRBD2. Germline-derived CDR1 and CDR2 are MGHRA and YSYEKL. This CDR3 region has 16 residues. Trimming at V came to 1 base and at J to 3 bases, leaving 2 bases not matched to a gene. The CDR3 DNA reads TGCGCCAGCAGCCAAGCAGGGACTAGCGGGACAGATACGCAGTATTTT. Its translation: CASSQAGTSGTDTQYF.

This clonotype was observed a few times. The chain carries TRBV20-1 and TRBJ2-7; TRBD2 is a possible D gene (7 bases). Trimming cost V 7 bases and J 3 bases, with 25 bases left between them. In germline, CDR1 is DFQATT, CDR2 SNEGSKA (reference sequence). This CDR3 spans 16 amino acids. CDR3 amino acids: CSVSPRGRGNFYEQYF. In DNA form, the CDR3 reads TGCAGTGTCAGCCCTAGGGGGAGGGGGAATTTCTACGAGCAGTACTTC.

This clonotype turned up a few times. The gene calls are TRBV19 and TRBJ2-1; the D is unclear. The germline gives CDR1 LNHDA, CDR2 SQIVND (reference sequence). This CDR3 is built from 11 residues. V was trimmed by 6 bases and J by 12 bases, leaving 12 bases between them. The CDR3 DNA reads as TGTGCCAGTAGCATAAGAGAAGGGCAGTTCTTC. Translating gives CASSIREGQFF.